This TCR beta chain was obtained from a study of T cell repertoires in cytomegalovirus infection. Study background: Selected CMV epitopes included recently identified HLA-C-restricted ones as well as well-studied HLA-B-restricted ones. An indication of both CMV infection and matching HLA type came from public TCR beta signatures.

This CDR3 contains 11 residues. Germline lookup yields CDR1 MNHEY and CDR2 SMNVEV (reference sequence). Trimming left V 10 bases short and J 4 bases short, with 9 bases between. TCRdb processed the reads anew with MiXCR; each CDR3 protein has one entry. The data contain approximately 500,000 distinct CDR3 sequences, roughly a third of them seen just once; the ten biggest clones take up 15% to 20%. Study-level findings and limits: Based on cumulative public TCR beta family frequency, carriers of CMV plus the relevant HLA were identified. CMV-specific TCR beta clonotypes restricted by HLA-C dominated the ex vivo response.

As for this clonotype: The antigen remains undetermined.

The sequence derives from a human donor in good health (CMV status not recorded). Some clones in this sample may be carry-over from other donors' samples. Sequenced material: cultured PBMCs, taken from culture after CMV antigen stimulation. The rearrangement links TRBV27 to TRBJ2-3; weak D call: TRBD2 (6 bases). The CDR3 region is CATSSADTQYF. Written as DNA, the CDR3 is TGTGCCACCTCTAGCGCAGATACGCAGTATTTT.